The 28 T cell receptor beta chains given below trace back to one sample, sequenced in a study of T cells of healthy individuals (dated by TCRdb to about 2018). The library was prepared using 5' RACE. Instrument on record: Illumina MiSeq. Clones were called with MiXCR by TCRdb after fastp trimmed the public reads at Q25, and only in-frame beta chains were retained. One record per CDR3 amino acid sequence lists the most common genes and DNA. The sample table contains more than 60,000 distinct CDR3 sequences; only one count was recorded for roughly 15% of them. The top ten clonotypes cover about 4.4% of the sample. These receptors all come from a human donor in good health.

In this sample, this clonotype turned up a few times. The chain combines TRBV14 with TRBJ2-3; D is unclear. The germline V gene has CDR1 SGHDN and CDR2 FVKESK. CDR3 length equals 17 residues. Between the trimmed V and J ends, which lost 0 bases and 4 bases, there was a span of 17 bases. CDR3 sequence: CASSQDFRATVADTQYF. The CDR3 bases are TGTGCCAGCAGCCAAGATTTTCGGGCTACAGTCGCAGATACGCAGTATTTT.

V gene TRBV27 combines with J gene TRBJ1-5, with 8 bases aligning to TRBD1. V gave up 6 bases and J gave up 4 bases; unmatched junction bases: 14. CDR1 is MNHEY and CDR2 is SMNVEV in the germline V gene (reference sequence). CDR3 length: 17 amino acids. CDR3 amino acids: CASRLGTGLDSNQPQHF. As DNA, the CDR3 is TGTGCCAGCAGGCTGGGGACAGGCCTTGATTCGAATCAGCCCCAGCATTTT.

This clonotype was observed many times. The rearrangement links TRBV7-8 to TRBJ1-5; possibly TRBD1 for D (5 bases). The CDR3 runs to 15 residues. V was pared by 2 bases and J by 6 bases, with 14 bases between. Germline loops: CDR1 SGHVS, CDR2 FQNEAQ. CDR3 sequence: CASSLQPREGQPQHF. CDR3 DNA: TGTGCCAGCAGCTTACAGCCCAGGGAAGGTCAGCCCCAGCATTTT.

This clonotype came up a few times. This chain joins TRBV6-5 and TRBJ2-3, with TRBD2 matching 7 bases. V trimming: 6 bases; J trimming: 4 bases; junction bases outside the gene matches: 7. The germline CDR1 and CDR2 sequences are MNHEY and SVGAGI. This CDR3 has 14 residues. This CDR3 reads CASRDGGSSDTQYF. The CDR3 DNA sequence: TGTGCCAGCAGAGATGGCGGGAGCTCAGATACGCAGTATTTT.

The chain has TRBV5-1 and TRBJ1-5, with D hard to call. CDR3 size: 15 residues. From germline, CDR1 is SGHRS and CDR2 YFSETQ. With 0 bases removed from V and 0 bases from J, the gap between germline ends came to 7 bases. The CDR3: CASSLDGYSNQPQHF. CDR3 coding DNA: TGCGCCAGCAGCTTGGACGGATATAGCAATCAGCCCCAGCATTTT.

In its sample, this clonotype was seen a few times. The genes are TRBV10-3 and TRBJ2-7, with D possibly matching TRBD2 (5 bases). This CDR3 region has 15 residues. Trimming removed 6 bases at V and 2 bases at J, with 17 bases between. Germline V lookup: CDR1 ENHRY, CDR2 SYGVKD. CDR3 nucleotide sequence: TGTGCCATCAGGCGAGAGGGCAGTTCGACCTACGAGCAGTACTTC. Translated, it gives CAIRREGSSTYEQYF.

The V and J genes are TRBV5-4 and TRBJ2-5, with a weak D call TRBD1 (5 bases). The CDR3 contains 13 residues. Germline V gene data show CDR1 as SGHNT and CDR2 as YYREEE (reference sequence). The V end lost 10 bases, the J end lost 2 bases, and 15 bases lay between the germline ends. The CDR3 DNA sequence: TGTGCCCCCAATGGGGCCCCACAAGAGACCCAGTACTTC. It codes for CAPNGAPQETQYF.

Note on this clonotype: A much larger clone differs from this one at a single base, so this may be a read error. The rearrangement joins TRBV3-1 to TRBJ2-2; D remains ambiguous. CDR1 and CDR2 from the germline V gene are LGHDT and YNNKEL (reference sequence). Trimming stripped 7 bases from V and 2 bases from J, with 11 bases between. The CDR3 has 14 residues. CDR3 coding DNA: TGTGCCAGCAAAGAAAGAAGTAACACCGGGGAGCTGTTTTTT. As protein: CASKERSNTGELFF.

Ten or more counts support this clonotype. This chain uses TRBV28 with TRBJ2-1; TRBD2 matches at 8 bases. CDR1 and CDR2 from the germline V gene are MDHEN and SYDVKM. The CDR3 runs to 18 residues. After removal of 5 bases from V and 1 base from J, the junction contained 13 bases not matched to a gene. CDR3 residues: CASSPFGMSGGSYNEQFF. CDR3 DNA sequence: TGTGCCAGCAGTCCGTTCGGGATGAGCGGGGGTTCCTACAATGAGCAGTTCTTC.

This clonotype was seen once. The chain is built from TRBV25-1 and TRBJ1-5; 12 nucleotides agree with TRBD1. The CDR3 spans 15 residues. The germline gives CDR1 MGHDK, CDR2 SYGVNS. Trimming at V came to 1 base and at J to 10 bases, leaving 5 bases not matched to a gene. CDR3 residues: CASSESGTGGHPQHF. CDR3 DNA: TGTGCCAGCAGTGAATCCGGGACAGGGGGCCACCCCCAGCATTTT.

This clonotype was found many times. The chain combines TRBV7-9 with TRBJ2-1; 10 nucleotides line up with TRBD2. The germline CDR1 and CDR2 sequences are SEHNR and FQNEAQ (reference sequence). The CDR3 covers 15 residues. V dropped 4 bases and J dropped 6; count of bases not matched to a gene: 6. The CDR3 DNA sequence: TGTGCCAGCAGCTCCCCGGGACTAGCGCGCAATGAGCAGTTCTTC. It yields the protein CASSSPGLARNEQFF.

The CDR3 here is CASSLDSLYGYTF. The DNA of the CDR3 is TGTGCCAGCAGCTTAGATAGCCTCTATGGCTACACCTTC. The chain recombines TRBV7-9 with TRBJ1-2; D not resolved. There are 13 residues in the CDR3. V was shortened by 1 base and J by 4 bases, with 7 bases between the two germline ends. Germline values: CDR1 SEHNR, CDR2 FQNEAQ (reference sequence).

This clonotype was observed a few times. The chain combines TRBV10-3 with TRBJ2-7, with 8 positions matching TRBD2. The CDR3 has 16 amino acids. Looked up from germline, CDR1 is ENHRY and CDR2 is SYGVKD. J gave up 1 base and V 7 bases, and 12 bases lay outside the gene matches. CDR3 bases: TGTGCCATCAAACTTGGACTAGCCGATTCGTCCTACGAGCAGTACTTC. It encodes CAIKLGLADSSYEQYF.

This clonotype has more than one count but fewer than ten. The CDR3 sequence is CASSSKMTGPAGGTYEQYF. In DNA form, the CDR3 reads TGTGCCAGCAGCAGCAAAATGACAGGTCCAGCGGGAGGCACCTACGAGCAGTACTTC. The gene calls are TRBV21-1 and TRBJ2-7; the DNA was not compared with TRBD2, the D call given in the table. TRBV21-1 is flagged as a pseudogene. CDR3 size: 19 residues.

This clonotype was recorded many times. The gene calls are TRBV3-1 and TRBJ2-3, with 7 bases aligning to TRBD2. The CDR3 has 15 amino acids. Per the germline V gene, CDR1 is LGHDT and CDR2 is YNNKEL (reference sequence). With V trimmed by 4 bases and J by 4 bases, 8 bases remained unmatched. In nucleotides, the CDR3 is TGTGCCAGCAGCCTAGCGGGTTTAAGTCCAGATACGCAGTATTTT. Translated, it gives CASSLAGLSPDTQYF.

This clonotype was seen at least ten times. CDR3 protein: CASSFSAAGASSTDTQYF. The CDR3 DNA reads TGTGCCAGCAGCTTCTCGGCAGCGGGGGCCTCTAGCACAGATACGCAGTATTTT. The V and J genes are TRBV4-2 and TRBJ2-3; 8 bases agree with TRBD2. The CDR3 contains 18 residues. V lost 5 bases, J lost 0 bases, and 13 bases stayed unmatched. CDR1 is LGHNA and CDR2 is YNFKEQ in the germline V gene.

Here the CDR3 DNA reads TGTGCCAGCAGCTTAGTGACGAGGGACGGGGAGCTGTTTTTT. Protein sequence: CASSLVTRDGELFF. The V and J genes are TRBV11-2 and TRBJ2-2; perhaps TRBD2 as D (5 bases). The V end was cut by 1 base, the J end by 7 bases, with 10 bases between. The CDR3 consists of 14 residues. CDR1 and CDR2 from the germline V gene are SGHAT and FQNNGV.

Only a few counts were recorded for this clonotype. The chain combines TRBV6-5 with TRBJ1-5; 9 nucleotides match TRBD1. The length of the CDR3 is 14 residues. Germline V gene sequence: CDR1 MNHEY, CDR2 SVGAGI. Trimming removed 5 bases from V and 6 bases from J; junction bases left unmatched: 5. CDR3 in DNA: TGTGCCAGCAGTCCGGGACAGGGCGGTCAGCCCCAGCATTTT. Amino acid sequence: CASSPGQGGQPQHF.

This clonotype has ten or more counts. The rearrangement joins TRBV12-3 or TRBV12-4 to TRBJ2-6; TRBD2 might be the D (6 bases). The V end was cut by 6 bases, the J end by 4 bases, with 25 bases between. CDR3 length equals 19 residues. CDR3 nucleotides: TGTGCCAGCAGCCCAACCATCGGGACTGACGTGAGGGGGGCCAACGTCCTGACTTTC. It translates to CASSPTIGTDVRGANVLTF.

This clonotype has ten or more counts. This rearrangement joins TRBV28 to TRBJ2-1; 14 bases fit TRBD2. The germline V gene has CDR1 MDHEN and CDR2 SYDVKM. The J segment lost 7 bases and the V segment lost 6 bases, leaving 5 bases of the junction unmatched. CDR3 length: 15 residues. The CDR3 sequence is CASRSGTSGGNEQFF. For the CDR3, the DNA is TGTGCCAGCAGGTCCGGGACTAGCGGGGGAAATGAGCAGTTCTTC. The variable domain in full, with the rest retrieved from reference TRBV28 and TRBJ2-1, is DVKVTQSSRYLVKRTGEKVFLECVQDMDHENMFWYRQDPGLGLRLIYFSYDVKMKEKGDIPEGYSVSREKKERFSLILESASTNQTSMYLCASRSGTSGGNEQFFGPGTRLTVL.

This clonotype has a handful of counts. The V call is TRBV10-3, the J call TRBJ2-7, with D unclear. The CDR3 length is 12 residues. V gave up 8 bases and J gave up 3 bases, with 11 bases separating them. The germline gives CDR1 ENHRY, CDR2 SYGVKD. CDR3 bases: TGTGCCATCGCTCCGGCCCTCTACGAGCAGTACTTC. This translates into CAIAPALYEQYF.

The chain's CDR3 is CASSPPGRPNTEAFF. As DNA, the CDR3 is TGTGCCAGCTCACCTCCGGGTAGGCCGAACACTGAAGCTTTCTTT. This rearrangement joins TRBV18 to TRBJ1-1; D gene unclear. CDR3 length: 15 amino acids. Trimming took off 3 bases at V and 1 base at J, with 12 bases between the two ends. Germline V gene sequence: CDR1 KGHSH, CDR2 LQKENI.

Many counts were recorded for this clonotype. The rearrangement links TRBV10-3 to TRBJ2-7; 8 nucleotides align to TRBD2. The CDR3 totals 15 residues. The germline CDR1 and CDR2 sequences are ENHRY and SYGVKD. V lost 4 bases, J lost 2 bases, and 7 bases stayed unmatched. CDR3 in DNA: TGTGCCATCAGTGGAATAGCGGGATCGACCTACGAGCAGTACTTC. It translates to CAISGIAGSTYEQYF.

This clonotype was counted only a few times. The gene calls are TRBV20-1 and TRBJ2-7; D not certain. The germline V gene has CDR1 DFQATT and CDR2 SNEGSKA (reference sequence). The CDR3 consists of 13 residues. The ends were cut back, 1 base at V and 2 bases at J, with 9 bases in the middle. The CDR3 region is CSARGTKPYEQYF. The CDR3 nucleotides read TGCAGTGCTAGAGGGACGAAGCCCTACGAGCAGTACTTC.

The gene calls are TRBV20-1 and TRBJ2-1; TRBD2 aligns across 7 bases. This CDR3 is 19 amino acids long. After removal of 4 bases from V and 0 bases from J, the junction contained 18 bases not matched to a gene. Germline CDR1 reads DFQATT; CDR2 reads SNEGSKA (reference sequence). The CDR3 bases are TGCAGTGCTAAAGCCCTCGGGGGAGCGGGACCCGCCTCCTACAATGAGCAGTTCTTC. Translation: CSAKALGGAGPASYNEQFF.

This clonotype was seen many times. In DNA form, the CDR3 reads TGTGCCATCAGTGAAGCAGGTCTTGTAGCCAAAAACATTCAGTACTTC. Amino acid sequence: CAISEAGLVAKNIQYF. This chain connects TRBV10-3 to TRBJ2-4; D is unresolved. The V gene lost 3 bases and the J gene lost 0 bases, with 12 bases spanning the gap. Per germline, CDR1 ENHRY and CDR2 SYGVKD. The CDR3 contains 16 residues.

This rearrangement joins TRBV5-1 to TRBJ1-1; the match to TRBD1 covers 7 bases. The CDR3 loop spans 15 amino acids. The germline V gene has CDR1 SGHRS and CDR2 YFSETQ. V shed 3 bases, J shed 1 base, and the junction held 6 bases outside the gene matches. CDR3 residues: CASSSGQAWNTEAFF. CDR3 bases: TGCGCCAGCAGCTCTGGACAGGCGTGGAACACTGAAGCTTTCTTT.

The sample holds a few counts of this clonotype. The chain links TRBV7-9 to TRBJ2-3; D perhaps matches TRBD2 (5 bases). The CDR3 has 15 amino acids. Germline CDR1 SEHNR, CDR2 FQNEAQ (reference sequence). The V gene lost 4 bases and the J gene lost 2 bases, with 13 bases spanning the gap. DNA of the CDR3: TGTGCCAGCAGCTCACCCGACTACAACACAGATACGCAGTATTTT. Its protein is CASSSPDYNTDTQYF. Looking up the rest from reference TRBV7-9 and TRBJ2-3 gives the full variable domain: DTGVSQNPRHKITKRGQNVTFRCDPISEHNRLYWYRQTLGQGPEFLTYFQNEAQLEKSRLLSDRFSAERPKGSFSTLEIQRTEQGDSAMYLCASSSPDYNTDTQYFGPGTRLTVL.